The table lists the clone carrying this T cell receptor beta chain with many counts. Its antigen is not identified. This record comes from a study of T-cell reconstitution after alpha-beta-depleted transplantation in children. Study results and limitations: Several hundred expanded graft clones reportedly gave rise to the alpha-beta T cells present about two months after transplant.

The authors prepared the TCRbeta library with unique molecular identifiers. TCRdb processed the PCR reads anew with MiXCR; each CDR3 protein has one entry. Of around 450,000 distinct CDR3 sequences in the sample, roughly 10% were seen once. This CDR3 has 12 amino acids. Germline V CDR1 and CDR2: ENHRY, SYGVKD. Deletions cut 3 bases from V and 7 bases from J, with 9 bases between. The starting material was PBMCs, obtained before TCRalphabeta/CD19-depleted stem cell transplant. The chain carries TRBV10-3 and TRBJ1-2; TRBD1 is a possible D gene (5 bases). The clonotype was recovered from a child aged 2 to 10 with inherited bone marrow failure, due to receive a stem cell transplant. Here the CDR3 DNA reads TGTGCCATCAGTGACAGGGAAGGTGGCTACACCTTC. Protein sequence: CAISDREGGYTF.